This T cell receptor beta chain is drawn from a study of Graves' ophthalmopathy and Graves' hyperthyroidism. General study points: A majority of expanded thyroid clonotypes exceeding 0.001 frequency were likewise present in blood. A model built from 13 signatures distinguished ophthalmopathy from stable hyperthyroidism with approximately 89% sensitivity and 81.08% specificity.

Other autoimmune disease, uncontrolled infection, pregnancy and lactation led to exclusion. PBMCs were isolated from an approximately 10 ml sample of fresh peripheral blood. TCR beta CDR3 regions were amplified from RNA transcripts. A first-round RT-PCR used HTBI primers, followed by a second-round multiplex PCR. TCRdb ran MiXCR on the multiplex PCR reads and lists one entry per CDR3 protein. The data contain about 740,000 distinct CDR3 sequences, approximately 40% of them singletons. V lost 3 bases, J lost 2 bases, and 12 bases lay in between. This CDR3 region has 15 residues. Germline-derived CDR1 and CDR2 are SGHDT and YYEEEE. As concerns this clonotype: What it binds is unknown.

This chain links TRBV5-6 with TRBJ1-5; D is possibly TRBD1 (6 bases). Input material: peripheral blood. This clonotype was sampled from an adult man with Graves' ophthalmopathy. The CDR3 DNA reads as TGTGCCAGCAGCTCTTCGGGGGCGGGCAATCAGCCCCAGCATTTT. Translating gives CASSSSGAGNQPQHF.